The 4 T cell receptor beta chains in this list originate from one sample, sequenced in a study of cytotoxic CD8 clonotypes in ibrutinib-treated CLL. The method was immunoSEQ multiplex PCR; TCRdb's version includes in-frame clones alone and lacks a portion of them. This sample yields over 150,000 clones, of which over 65% are seen a single time; under 2.5% belongs to the top ten. The sequenced sample was PBMCs, obtained after 12 months of ibrutinib treatment. The receptors were sampled from a human donor with chronic lymphocytic leukemia.

For the CDR3, the DNA is TGTGCCAGCAGGGACAACAATGAGCAGTTCTTC. Translated: CASRDNNEQFF. The chain combines TRBV9 with TRBJ2-1; possible D gene TRBD1, 5 bases. The CDR3 is 11 amino acids. Deletions cut 5 bases from V and 5 bases from J, with 5 bases between. Germline V gene lookup returns CDR1 SGDLS and CDR2 YYNGEE. Full variable domain (outside the CDR3, taken from reference TRBV9 and TRBJ2-1): DSGVTQTPKHLITATGQRVTLRCSPRSGDLSVYWYQQSLDQGLQFLIQYYNGEERAKGNILERFSAQQFPDLHSELNLSSLELGDSALYFCASRDNNEQFFGPGTRLTVL.

V and J are TRBV7-8 and TRBJ2-1, with TRBD2 matching over 10 bases. Trimming at V came to 2 bases and at J to 0 bases, leaving 4 bases not matched to a gene. The CDR3 loop spans 17 amino acids. Germline CDR1 is SGHVS and CDR2 is FQNEAQ. The CDR3 here is CASSLWPSGSSYNEQFF. CDR3 DNA: TGTGCCAGCAGCTTATGGCCTAGCGGGAGCTCCTACAATGAGCAGTTCTTC.

V usage is TRBV6-6 and J usage is TRBJ1-2, with D uncertain. CDR3 length equals 15 residues. Germline V gene data show CDR1 as MNHNY and CDR2 as SVGAGI (reference sequence). V lost 6 bases and J lost 5, with 19 bases in between. CDR3 nucleotides: TGTGCCAGCAGCCCAGGCCTGGGTCTGATATATGGCTACACCTTC. Protein sequence: CASSPGLGLIYGYTF.

The chain combines TRBV6-1 with TRBJ1-2; no clear D gene. Per the germline V gene, CDR1 is MNHNS and CDR2 is SASEGT. Trimming shortened V by 3 bases and J by 4 bases, and 15 bases separated the two germline ends. The CDR3 is 15 amino acids. The CDR3 coding sequence is TGTGCCAGCAGTGATAGACCGGACCCGCGCTATGGCTACACCTTC. Protein sequence: CASSDRPDPRYGYTF.